This TCR beta chain came from a study of T cell responses to AZD1222 COVID-19 vaccine. Broader study findings: Spike-specific TCR breadth and depth grew following two AZD1222 doses. The donor cohort was predominantly white British with a female majority, and clonal diversity may have been underestimated. Among spike-specific TCRs, nearly half reportedly target unmutated variant regions.

As to this clone: Its antigen is as yet unknown.

V was shortened by 3 bases and J by 7 bases, with 13 bases between the two germline ends. This CDR3 has 12 residues. Germline loops: CDR1 SQVTM, CDR2 ANQGSEA. Only in-frame clones appear in the TCRdb table, and some are missing; sequencing was by immunoSEQ multiplex PCR. The sample lists about 200,000 clones, around 94% occurring once. The sequence was obtained from an adult who received the MenACWY meningococcal vaccine as a control. V usage is TRBV29-1 and J usage is TRBJ2-7; D gene ambiguous. This sample comprised peripheral blood, obtained 28 days after the second dose of the MenACWY control vaccine. The CDR3 DNA sequence: TGCAGCGTTGAGGGCGGTCCTCGAGAGCAGTACTTC. This sequence encodes CSVEGGPREQYF.